These 12 T cell receptor beta chains originate from one sample sequenced in a study of blood T cell repertoires in COVID-19. Assay used: immunoSEQ multiplex PCR; TCRdb lists only in-frame clones, some missing. The sample gives roughly 90,000 clones, 80% of which show up once; 10% is in the top ten. Sequenced input: peripheral blood. The receptors stem from a woman aged 70 to 79 with acute or convalescent COVID-19.

V and J are TRBV7-8 and TRBJ2-7; 7 bases are a match to TRBD1. This CDR3 comprises 16 residues. Per the germline V gene, CDR1 is SGHVS and CDR2 is FQNEAQ. Unmatched junction bases numbered 11, after V lost 5 bases and J lost 1 base. DNA of the CDR3: TGTGCCAGCAGCAGAGAGGGACAGAGCCCATCCTACGAGCAGTACTTC. Its protein is CASSREGQSPSYEQYF.

The V gene is TRBV6-5, the J gene TRBJ2-7; the match to TRBD2 covers 11 bases. Germline V CDR1 and CDR2: MNHEY, SVGAGI. This CDR3 is built from 15 residues. V shed 5 bases, J shed 3 bases, and the junction held 6 bases outside the gene matches. The CDR3 DNA is TGTGCCAGCAGTCCCGTTACTAGCGGGGGCTACGAGCAGTACTTC. Its translation: CASSPVTSGGYEQYF.

The CDR3 loop is CSVEDAGTQYF. Here the CDR3 DNA reads TGCAGCGTTGAAGATGCGGGGACCCAGTACTTC. This chain uses TRBV29-1 with TRBJ2-5; D might be TRBD2 (5 bases). Trimming shortened V by 0 bases and J by 7 bases, and 6 bases separated the two germline ends. The CDR3 has 11 amino acids. The germline CDR1 and CDR2 sequences are SQVTM and ANQGSEA. The whole variable domain, filled in from reference TRBV29-1 and TRBJ2-5, reads SAVISQKPSRDICQRGTSLTIQCQVDSQVTMMFWYRQQPGQSLTLIATANQGSEATYESGFVIDKFPISRPNLTFSTLTVSNMSPEDSSIYLCSVEDAGTQYFGPGTRLLVL.

This chain joins TRBV5-1 and TRBJ1-6; 9 nucleotides agree with TRBD1. CDR3 size: 16 residues. The V gene end was trimmed by 4 bases and the J gene end by 4 bases; junction bases not matched to a gene: 6. In germline, CDR1 is SGHRS, CDR2 YFSETQ. The CDR3 region is CASSVGQGDYNSPLHF. In nucleotides, the CDR3 is TGCGCCAGCAGCGTGGGACAGGGAGATTATAATTCACCCCTCCACTTT.

This clone was picked up many times. V usage is TRBV27 and J usage is TRBJ1-4; 11 nucleotides line up with TRBD1. Germline trimming cut 6 bases from V and 7 bases from J; bases unmatched to any gene: 13. Germline V gene sequence: CDR1 MNHEY, CDR2 SMNVEV (reference sequence). CDR3 length equals 17 residues. The CDR3 DNA reads as TGTGCCAGCAGGAACTCCGGGACAGGGGGTAAGGGTGAAAAACTGTTTTTT. Translation gives CASRNSGTGGKGEKLFF.

J is TRBJ1-3 and V is TRBV5-1; 7 bases line up with TRBD1. The CDR3 consists of 13 residues. Germline V gene lookup returns CDR1 SGHRS and CDR2 YFSETQ. J lost 4 bases, V lost 3 bases, and 1 base had no gene match. DNA of the CDR3: TGCGCCAGCAGCTGGGGACAGGGAAACACCATATATTTT. Protein sequence: CASSWGQGNTIYF.

V is TRBV2 and J is TRBJ2-7; D uncertain. Germline CDR1 reads SNHLY; CDR2 reads FYNNEI. The CDR3 sequence is 11 residues long. Trimming cost V 8 bases and J 3 bases, with 8 bases left between them. CDR3 residues: CASLQIYEQYF. In nucleotides, the CDR3 is TGTGCCAGCCTGCAGATCTACGAGCAGTACTTC.

This clone was picked up one time. This chain uses TRBV11-2 with TRBJ2-1; 12 bases are a match to TRBD2. V shed 5 bases, J shed 7 bases, and the junction held 6 bases outside the gene matches. The germline V gene has CDR1 SGHAT and CDR2 FQNNGV. The CDR3 has 15 amino acids. The CDR3, as DNA: TGTGCCAGCAGCCCGACTAGCGGGGGTACGAATGAGCAGTTCTTC. Protein product: CASSPTSGGTNEQFF.

V is TRBV14 and J is TRBJ1-2; D remains unclear. The length of the CDR3 is 14 residues. Germline lookup yields CDR1 SGHDN and CDR2 FVKESK. V shed 0 bases and J shed 2 bases, with 7 bases lying between them. The chain's CDR3 is CASSQDARNYGYTF. The CDR3 DNA sequence: TGTGCCAGCAGCCAAGACGCCAGGAACTATGGCTACACCTTC.

This CDR3 is CASSKRAGGPLYNEQFF. The CDR3 region has the DNA TGTGCCAGCAGTAAAAGGGCGGGGGGGCCCCTCTACAATGAGCAGTTCTTC. This chain uses TRBV6-2 or TRBV6-3 with TRBJ2-1; 9 positions match TRBD2. CDR3 length equals 17 residues. The J segment lost 3 bases and the V segment lost 5 bases, leaving 11 bases of the junction unmatched. Per germline, CDR1 MNHEY and CDR2 SVGEGT.

The CDR3 region is CASSRTGGFSPYEQYF. CDR3 in DNA: TGTGCCAGTAGTCGGACAGGGGGCTTTTCCCCCTACGAGCAGTACTTC. The genes are TRBV19 and TRBJ2-7; 11 bases are a match to TRBD1. Looked up from germline, CDR1 is LNHDA and CDR2 is SQIVND (reference sequence). The CDR3 is made up of 16 amino acids. The junction had 8 bases not matched to a gene; V was cut back by 5 bases and J by 2 bases.

The chain employs TRBV4-3 and TRBJ1-2; no clear D gene. Trimming cost V 1 base and J 1 base, with 4 bases left between them. Germline CDR1 LGHNA, CDR2 YSLEER. This CDR3 comprises 13 residues. CDR3 in DNA: TGCGCCAGCAGCCAAGCCGTTAACTATGGCTACACCTTC. Residues: CASSQAVNYGYTF.